This TCR beta chain was obtained from a study of a mutant IDH1 vaccine in newly diagnosed glioma. Study context: The patients received vaccinations eight times, in weeks 1, 3, 5, 7, 11, 15, 19 and 23. Whole-study findings and limits: There were vaccine-induced immune responses in roughly 95% of the patients.

The time point: week 23, last vaccination. Vaccination used 300 ug of mutant IDH1 20-mer peptide per dose, with topical imiquimod. Germline CDR1 reads SGHDN; CDR2 reads FVKESK. The CDR3 loop spans 16 amino acids. V dropped 1 base and J dropped 2 bases, with 9 bases sitting between them. As concerns this clone: Antigen unknown.

Sequenced by immunoSEQ multiplex PCR; TCRdb stores in-frame clones only, minus some. The table lists 58,000 or so clones, over 70% of them singletons. Here the sequenced sample was PBMCs, taken from a glioma patient whose treatment included an IDH1 peptide vaccine. This rearrangement joins TRBV14 to TRBJ2-6, with a weak D call TRBD1 (5 bases). This TCR was recovered from a man aged 35 to 55 with glioma. The CDR3 region is CASSQGTRTGANVLTF. CDR3 nucleotide sequence: TGTGCCAGCAGCCAAGGGACACGAACTGGGGCCAACGTCCTGACTTTC.